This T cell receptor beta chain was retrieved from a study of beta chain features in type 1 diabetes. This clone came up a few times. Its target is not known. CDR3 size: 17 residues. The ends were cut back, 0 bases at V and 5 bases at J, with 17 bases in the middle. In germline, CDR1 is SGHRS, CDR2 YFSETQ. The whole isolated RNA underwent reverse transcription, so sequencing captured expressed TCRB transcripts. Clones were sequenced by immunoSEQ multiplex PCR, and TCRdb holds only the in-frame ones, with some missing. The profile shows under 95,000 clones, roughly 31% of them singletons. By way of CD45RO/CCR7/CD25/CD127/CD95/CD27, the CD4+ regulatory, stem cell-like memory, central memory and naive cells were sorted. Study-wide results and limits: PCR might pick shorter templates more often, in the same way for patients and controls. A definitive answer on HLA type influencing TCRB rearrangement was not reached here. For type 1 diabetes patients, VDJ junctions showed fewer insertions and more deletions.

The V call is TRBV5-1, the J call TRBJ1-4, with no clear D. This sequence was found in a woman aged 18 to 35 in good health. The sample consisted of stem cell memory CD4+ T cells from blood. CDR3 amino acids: CASSLVRGEGTNEKLFF. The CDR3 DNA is TGCGCCAGCAGCTTGGTACGCGGGGAGGGAACCAATGAAAAACTGTTTTTT.